Listed below are T cell receptor beta chains from one sample, sequenced in a study of shared clonotypes between healthy human individuals. TCRdb's table, derived via immunoSEQ multiplex PCR, lists solely in-frame clones and lacks some. Of 110,000 or so clones listed, about 70% are singletons. The specimen sequenced was memory CD8+ T cells sorted from blood. Source of these receptors: a woman aged 25-40 years in good health. CDR3s include the opening cysteine and the closing phenylalanine or tryptophan. A D gene is named only where the DNA matches it firmly. Clone size, where shown, is once, few, many, or a class for clones that have expanded.

v_gene,d_gene,j_gene,abundance,CDR3aa,CDR3nt
TRBV6-6,TRBD1,TRBJ1-4,few,CASRRYRGGNEKLFF,TGTGCCAGCAGGCGCTACAGAGGGGGCAACGAAAAACTGTTTTTT
TRBV7-8,.,TRBJ2-7,.,CASSLQRTHNYEQYF,TGTGCCAGCAGCTTACAACGAACTCATAACTACGAGCAGTACTTC
TRBV4-1,TRBD2,TRBJ2-7,.,CASSQGAGRFYEQYF,TGCGCCAGCAGCCAAGGAGCGGGGCGGTTTTACGAGCAGTACTTC
TRBV5-5,.,TRBJ2-7,few,CASSLDYKRNVKGYEQYF,TGTGCCAGCAGCTTGGATTACAAGCGGAACGTCAAGGGCTACGAGCAGTACTTC
TRBV6-6,TRBD1,TRBJ1-5,many,CASSQTGDSSNQPQHF,TGTGCCAGCAGCCAAACTGGGGACAGCAGCAATCAGCCCCAGCATTTT
TRBV25-1,.,TRBJ2-3,.,CASSEGRGLDTQYF,TGTGCCAGCAGTGAAGGACGGGGCCTAGATACGCAGTATTTT
TRBV9,TRBD2,TRBJ2-1,.,CASSVAGGSEQFF,TGTGCCAGCAGCGTAGCGGGGGGTTCCGAGCAGTTCTTC
TRBV2,.,TRBJ2-2,.,CASSGPQGWDGELFF,TGTGCCAGCAGTGGCCCGCAGGGGTGGGACGGGGAGCTGTTTTTT
TRBV5-4,.,TRBJ1-1,.,CASRGQTRTEAFF,TGTGCCAGCAGAGGGCAAACCCGCACTGAAGCTTTCTTT
TRBV7-9,.,TRBJ2-7,.,CASSLLPSVVPPEQYF,TGTGCCAGCAGCTTATTGCCTAGCGTCGTTCCTCCCGAGCAGTACTTC
TRBV6-4,.,TRBJ2-1,many,CASSESSSAGFDEQFF,TGTGCCAGCAGTGAATCTTCATCGGCGGGTTTCGATGAGCAGTTCTTC
TRBV10-2,.,TRBJ1-1,.,CASSGQTNTEAFF,TGCGCCAGCAGCGGGCAGACAAACACTGAAGCTTTCTTT
TRBV14,TRBD1,TRBJ2-7,.,CASSLFYSAQGALGYEQYF,TGTGCCAGCAGCCTCTTTTATTCAGCCCAGGGGGCGTTGGGGTACGAGCAGTACTTC
TRBV25-1,.,TRBJ2-1,.,CASSADSSYNEQFF,TGTGCCAGCAGTGCGGATAGCTCCTACAATGAGCAGTTCTTC
TRBV13,.,TRBJ2-7,.,CASSSLAVSYEQYF,TGTGCCAGCAGCTCCCTAGCTGTCTCCTACGAGCAGTACTTC
TRBV9,.,TRBJ2-5,.,CASSVGGSEETQYF,TGTGCCAGCAGCGTAGGTGGGAGTGAAGAGACCCAGTACTTC
TRBV25-1,.,TRBJ2-1,many,CASSVPLGNEQFF,TGTGCCAGCAGTGTCCCGCTAGGGAATGAGCAGTTCTTC
TRBV19,.,TRBJ2-2,.,CASSMNGPTGELFF,TGTGCCAGTAGTATGAACGGGCCCACCGGGGAGCTGTTTTTT
TRBV4-2,TRBD2,TRBJ2-5,few,CASSQADGGGQTQYF,TGTGCCAGCAGCCAAGCCGACGGGGGAGGGCAGACCCAGTACTTC
TRBV6-6,.,TRBJ2-2,once,CASSVGQGDTGELFF,TGTGCCAGCAGTGTCGGGCAAGGAGACACCGGGGAGCTGTTTTTT
TRBV30,TRBD1,TRBJ1-1,.,CAWSRQGETEAFF,TGTGCCTGGAGCCGACAGGGGGAGACTGAAGCTTTCTTT
TRBV27,.,TRBJ1-5,.,CASSLSFGGWNQPQHF,TGTGCCAGCAGTTTATCGTTTGGGGGTTGGAATCAGCCCCAGCATTTT
TRBV29-1,TRBD1,TRBJ1-2,many,CSVVPGGGGYTF,TGCAGCGTTGTCCCAGGGGGAGGGGGCTACACCTTC
TRBV28,.,TRBJ2-7,once,CASSSRETLGGEQYF,TGTGCCAGCAGTTCCAGAGAAACTTTAGGGGGCGAGCAGTACTTC
TRBV29-1,.,TRBJ1-4,few,CSAQGSLSNEKLFF,TGCAGCGCCCAGGGTTCGCTCTCCAATGAAAAACTGTTTTTT
TRBV7-8,.,TRBJ2-2,.,CASSLIGQNTGELFF,TGTGCCAGCAGCTTAATCGGACAGAACACCGGGGAGCTGTTTTTT
TRBV2,TRBD2,TRBJ2-3,.,CASSGPGAGGRADTQYF,TGTGCCAGCAGTGGCCCGGGAGCGGGAGGTCGGGCCGATACGCAGTATTTT
TRBV5-1,TRBD2,TRBJ2-3,once,CASSVRPGTSGSTDTQYF,TGCGCCAGCAGCGTACGCCCAGGGACTAGCGGGAGCACAGATACGCAGTATTTT
TRBV11-2,.,TRBJ2-5,few,CASSLSPSSQETQYF,TGTGCCAGCAGCTTATCTCCGAGCTCACAAGAGACCCAGTACTTC
TRBV25-1,.,TRBJ2-1,.,CASSPPGGGYRNEQFF,TGTGCCAGCAGTCCCCCTGGGGGAGGTTACCGCAATGAGCAGTTCTTC
TRBV5-8,TRBD1,TRBJ1-5,.,CASSFRDRELLSNQPQHF,TGTGCCAGCAGCTTTAGGGACAGAGAACTCCTTAGCAATCAGCCCCAGCATTTT
TRBV14,TRBD2,TRBJ2-7,few,CASSHARLAAVSYEQYF,TGTGCCAGCAGCCACGCTCGACTAGCGGCCGTTTCCTACGAGCAGTACTTC
TRBV28,.,TRBJ1-6,.,CASSSRVRKPNFLNSPLHF,TGTGCCAGCAGTTCCAGGGTACGAAAACCGAATTTTCTGAATTCACCCCTCCACTTT
TRBV15,.,TRBJ2-7,few,CATSGNREPYEQYF,TGTGCCACCAGCGGGAACAGGGAACCCTACGAGCAGTACTTC
TRBV5-1,.,TRBJ1-1,.,CASSFVGVGTEAFF,TGCGCCAGCAGCTTTGTAGGGGTCGGCACTGAAGCTTTCTTT
TRBV6-5,TRBD1,TRBJ2-1,once,CASSYSPGQGGNEQFF,TGTGCCAGCAGTTACTCGCCGGGACAGGGGGGCAATGAGCAGTTCTTC
TRBV25-1,TRBD1,TRBJ2-5,few,CASSAALTGDQETQYF,TGTGCCAGCAGTGCAGCCCTCACAGGGGACCAAGAGACCCAGTACTTC
TRBV4-1,TRBD2,TRBJ2-1,.,CASSTTGLKSSYNEQFF,TGCGCCAGCAGCACGACGGGACTAAAAAGCTCCTACAATGAGCAGTTCTTC
TRBV4-1,.,TRBJ2-7,.,CASSLPGRDYEQYF,TGCGCCAGCAGCCTCCCCGGTCGGGACTACGAGCAGTACTTC
TRBV2,TRBD1,TRBJ2-6,.,CASSELRQGVSGANVLTF,TGTGCCAGCAGTGAATTGAGGCAGGGGGTTTCTGGGGCCAACGTCCTGACTTTC
TRBV4-2,.,TRBJ1-5,.,CASSPDLYSNQPQHF,TGTGCCAGCAGTCCGGACTTGTATAGCAATCAGCCCCAGCATTTT